This T cell receptor (beta chain) was recorded in a study of T cell changes during pregnancy in multiple sclerosis. Trimming took 3 bases from V and 4 from J; bases not matched to a gene: 5. The CDR3 extends over 13 amino acids. Germline lookup yields CDR1 GTSNPN and CDR2 SVGIG (reference sequence). Produced via immunoSEQ multiplex PCR; TCRdb's table is partial and in-frame only. Counted here are about 57,000 clones, around 85% occurring once; the ten biggest clones make up approximately 0.4%. V usage is TRBV30 and J usage is TRBJ1-1, with 7 bases aligning to TRBD1. Specimen: CD4+ T cells from peripheral blood mononuclear cells, collected in the third trimester of pregnancy. This receptor was obtained from a female donor with multiple sclerosis, enrolled in a pregnancy study. The DNA for the CDR3 is TGTGCCTGGAGGAGGGGGCGCGTCACTGAAGCTTTCTTT. Translating gives CAWRRGRVTEAFF.